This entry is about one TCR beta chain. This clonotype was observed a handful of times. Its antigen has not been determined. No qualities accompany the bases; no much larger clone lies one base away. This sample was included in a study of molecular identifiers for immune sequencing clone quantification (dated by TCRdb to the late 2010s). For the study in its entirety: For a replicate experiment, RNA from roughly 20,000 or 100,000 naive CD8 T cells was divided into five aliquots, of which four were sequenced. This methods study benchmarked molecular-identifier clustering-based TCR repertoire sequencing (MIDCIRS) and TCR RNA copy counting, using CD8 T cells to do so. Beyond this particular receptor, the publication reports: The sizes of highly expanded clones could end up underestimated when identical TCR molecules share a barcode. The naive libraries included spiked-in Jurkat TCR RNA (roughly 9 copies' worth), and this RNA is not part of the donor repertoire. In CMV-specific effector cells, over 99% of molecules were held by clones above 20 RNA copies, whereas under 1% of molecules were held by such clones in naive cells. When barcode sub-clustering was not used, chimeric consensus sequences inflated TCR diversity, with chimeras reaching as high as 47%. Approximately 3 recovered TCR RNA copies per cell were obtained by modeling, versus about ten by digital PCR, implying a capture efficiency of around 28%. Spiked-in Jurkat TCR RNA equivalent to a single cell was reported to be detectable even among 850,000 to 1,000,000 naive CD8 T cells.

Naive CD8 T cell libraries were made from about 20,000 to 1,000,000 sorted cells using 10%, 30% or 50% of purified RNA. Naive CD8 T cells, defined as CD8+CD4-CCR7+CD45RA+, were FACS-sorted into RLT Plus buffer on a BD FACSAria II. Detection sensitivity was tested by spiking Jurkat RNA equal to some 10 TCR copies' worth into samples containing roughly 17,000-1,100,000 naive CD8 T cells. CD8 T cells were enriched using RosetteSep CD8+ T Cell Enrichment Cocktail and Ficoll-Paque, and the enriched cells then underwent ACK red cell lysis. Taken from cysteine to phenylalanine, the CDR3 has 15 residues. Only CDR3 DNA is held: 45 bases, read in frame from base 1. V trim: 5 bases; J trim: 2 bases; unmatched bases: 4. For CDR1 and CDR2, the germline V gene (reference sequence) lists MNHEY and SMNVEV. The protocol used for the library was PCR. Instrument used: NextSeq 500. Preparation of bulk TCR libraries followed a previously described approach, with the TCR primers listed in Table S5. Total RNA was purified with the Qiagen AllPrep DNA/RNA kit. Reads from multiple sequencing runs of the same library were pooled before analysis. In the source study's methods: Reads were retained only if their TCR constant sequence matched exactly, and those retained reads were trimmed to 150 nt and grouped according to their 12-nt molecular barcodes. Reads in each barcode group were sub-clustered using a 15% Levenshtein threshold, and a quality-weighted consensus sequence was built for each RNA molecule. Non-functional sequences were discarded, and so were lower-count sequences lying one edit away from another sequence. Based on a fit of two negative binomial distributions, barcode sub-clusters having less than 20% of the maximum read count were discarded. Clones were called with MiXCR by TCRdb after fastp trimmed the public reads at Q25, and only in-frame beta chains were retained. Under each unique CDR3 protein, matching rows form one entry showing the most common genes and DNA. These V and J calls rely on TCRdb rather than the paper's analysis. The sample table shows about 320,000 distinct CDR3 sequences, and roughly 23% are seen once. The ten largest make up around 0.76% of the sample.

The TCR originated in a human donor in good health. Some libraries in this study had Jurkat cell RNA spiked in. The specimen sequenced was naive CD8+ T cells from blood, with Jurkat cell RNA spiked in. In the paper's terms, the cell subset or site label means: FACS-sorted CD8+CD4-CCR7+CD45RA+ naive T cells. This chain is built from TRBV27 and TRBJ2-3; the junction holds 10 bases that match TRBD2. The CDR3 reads CASSIAGGLTDTQYF. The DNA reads TGTGCCAGCAGTATAGCGGGAGGACTCACAGATACGCAGTATTTT.